The 28 T cell receptor beta chains below were found in one sample sequenced in a study of shared clonotypes between healthy human individuals (TCRdb year 2020). The library relied on the immunoSEQ multiplex PCR assay. TCRdb obtained this table from immuneACCESS and retained in-frame rearrangements with V and J assigned. These tables miss some clones; where compared with another copy, unresolved V genes account for less than half of the shortfall, and the remainder is unexplained. For this sample there are over 800,000 clones; around 92% appear just once. Approximately 25% of the sample is taken by the ten largest. For the CD8 naive samples, CD45RO-negative cells were positively selected for CCR7, yielding a CD45RA+CCR7+ population from which TemRA cells were excluded. Material for sequencing was naive CD8+ T cells sorted from blood. In the paper's terms, the cell subset or site label means: CD45RA+CCR7+. The receptors come from a man under 40 in good health.

This clone was seen a single time. The chain carries TRBV4-1 and TRBJ2-5; 7 bases map to TRBD1. After removal of 3 bases from V and 5 bases from J, the junction contained 9 bases not matched to a gene. CDR1 is MGHRA and CDR2 is YSYEKL in the germline V gene. The CDR3 spans 15 residues. The CDR3 DNA follows: TGCGCCAGCAGCCACCGACAGGGAAGTTCGGAGACCCAGTACTTC. The encoded protein is CASSHRQGSSETQYF.

The chain uses TRBV28 and TRBJ1-1; the D gene is possibly TRBD1 (6 bases). CDR3 size: 14 residues. V lost 4 bases and J lost 1, with 10 bases in between. Germline CDR1 and CDR2: MDHEN and SYDVKM. CDR3 coding DNA: TGTGCCAGCAGTTACTCCAGGGGGAACACTGAAGCTTTCTTT. Translation gives CASSYSRGNTEAFF.

This rearrangement joins TRBV7-9 to TRBJ1-2; 7 nucleotides line up with TRBD1. The J segment lost 6 bases and the V segment lost 5 bases, leaving 6 bases of the junction unmatched. Per germline, CDR1 SEHNR and CDR2 FQNEAQ (reference sequence). The CDR3 has 13 amino acids. Here the CDR3 reads CASSQGGADGYTF. The CDR3 nucleotides are TGTGCCAGCAGCCAAGGGGGCGCGGATGGCTACACCTTC. Based on the CDR3 plus reference TRBV7-9 and TRBJ1-2, the full variable domain is DTGVSQNPRHKITKRGQNVTFRCDPISEHNRLYWYRQTLGQGPEFLTYFQNEAQLEKSRLLSDRFSAERPKGSFSTLEIQRTEQGDSAMYLCASSQGGADGYTFGSGTRLTVV.

The chain combines TRBV9 with TRBJ1-2, with 8 bases identical to TRBD1. The trim removed 5 bases at V and 8 bases at J, leaving 8 bases unmatched. Germline V gene data show CDR1 as SGDLS and CDR2 as YYNGEE. CDR3 length: 13 amino acids. CDR3 nucleotide sequence: TGTGCCAGCAGGAGCGACAGGGGCTTAGGCTACACCTTC. The encoded protein is CASRSDRGLGYTF.

The J gene is TRBJ2-2, the V gene TRBV15, with D unclear. The CDR3 has 13 amino acids. The germline V gene encodes CDR1 LNHNV and CDR2 YYDKDF (reference sequence). The germline V and J ends were trimmed by 1 base and 6 bases, with 6 bases remaining between them. The CDR3 spells CATSRVGAGELFF. DNA of the CDR3: TGTGCCACCAGCAGAGTGGGCGCCGGGGAGCTGTTTTTT. Together with reference TRBV15 and TRBJ2-2, the CDR3 gives the full variable domain: DAMVIQNPRYQVTQFGKPVTLSCSQTLNHNVMYWYQQKSSQAPKLLFHYYDKDFNNEADTPDNFQSRRPNTSFCFLDIRSPGLGDTAMYLCATSRVGAGELFFGEGSRLTVL.

This chain connects TRBV29-1 to TRBJ1-2; TRBD1 matches at 9 bases. Germline lookup yields CDR1 SQVTM and CDR2 ANQGSEA. The CDR3 runs to 12 residues. J lost 7 bases, V lost 7 bases, and 7 bases had no gene match. This CDR3 reads CSANTGGGGYTF. CDR3 coding DNA: TGCAGCGCTAATACAGGGGGCGGTGGCTACACCTTC. Filled out from reference TRBV29-1 and TRBJ1-2, the complete variable domain reads SAVISQKPSRDICQRGTSLTIQCQVDSQVTMMFWYRQQPGQSLTLIATANQGSEATYESGFVIDKFPISRPNLTFSTLTVSNMSPEDSSIYLCSANTGGGGYTFGSGTRLTVV.

The chain carries TRBV7-9 and TRBJ2-1; 8 nucleotides line up with TRBD1. Germline trimming cut 3 bases from V and 1 base from J; bases unmatched to any gene: 8. The germline V gene encodes CDR1 SEHNR and CDR2 FQNEAQ (reference sequence). This CDR3 spans 17 amino acids. The CDR3 loop is CASSFPTGGGSYNEQFF. CDR3 DNA: TGTGCCAGCAGCTTCCCTACAGGGGGAGGATCCTACAATGAGCAGTTCTTC. Complete variable domain (other parts from reference TRBV7-9 and TRBJ2-1): DTGVSQNPRHKITKRGQNVTFRCDPISEHNRLYWYRQTLGQGPEFLTYFQNEAQLEKSRLLSDRFSAERPKGSFSTLEIQRTEQGDSAMYLCASSFPTGGGSYNEQFFGPGTRLTVL.

This clone was found once. V and J are TRBV10-3 and TRBJ1-5; D uncertain. V lost 10 bases to trimming and J lost 7 bases, with 20 bases between them. CDR1 is ENHRY, CDR2 SYGVKD, per germline. The CDR3 is made up of 14 amino acids. CDR3 sequence: CATHRGDSGQPQHF. As DNA, the CDR3 is TGTGCCACCCACCGAGGAGATTCCGGACAGCCCCAGCATTTT.

This clone was counted once. This sequence joins TRBV14 and TRBJ2-3; D unclear. Trimming took 1 base from V and 3 from J, leaving 8 bases between them. The germline gives CDR1 SGHDN, CDR2 FVKESK. This CDR3 has 14 amino acids. The CDR3 region is CASSQVKRTDTQYF. The CDR3 region has the DNA TGTGCCAGCAGCCAAGTCAAGAGAACAGATACGCAGTATTTT.

The rearrangement uses TRBV5-4 and TRBJ1-2; the match to TRBD1 covers 9 bases. The CDR3 has 15 residues. Germline V lookup: CDR1 SGHNT, CDR2 YYREEE (reference sequence). V shed 3 bases, J shed 7 bases, and the junction held 10 bases outside the gene matches. Here the CDR3 DNA reads TGTGCCAGCAGCTCGTTGGGGACAGGGTTCTTTGGCTACACCTTC. As protein: CASSSLGTGFFGYTF.

CDR3 sequence: CASSLRDSNQPQHF. Here the CDR3 DNA reads TGTGCCAGCAGCTTGAGGGATAGCAATCAGCCCCAGCATTTT. This sequence joins TRBV7-9 and TRBJ1-5; D remains ambiguous. Germline V gives CDR1 SEHNR, CDR2 FQNEAQ (reference sequence). Trimming stripped 3 bases from V and 0 bases from J, with 6 bases between. The CDR3 runs 14 residues.

V is TRBV7-9 and J is TRBJ2-1; 9 nucleotides match TRBD2. Unmatched junction bases numbered 8, after V lost 3 bases and J lost 8 bases. The CDR3 sequence is 15 residues long. Germline V lookup: CDR1 SEHNR, CDR2 FQNEAQ (reference sequence). For the CDR3, the DNA is TGTGCCAGCAGCTTTGTGGTAGCGGGAGCGTATGAGCAGTTCTTC. Amino acids: CASSFVVAGAYEQFF.

The chain links TRBV13 to TRBJ2-1; 8 bases map to TRBD2. Trimming cost V 5 bases and J 0 bases; bases outside gene matches: 3. Germline-derived CDR1 and CDR2 are PRHDT and FYEKMQ (reference sequence). This CDR3 spans 15 amino acids. CDR3 DNA sequence: TGTGCCAGCAGCCCGAGCGGGAGCTCCTACAATGAGCAGTTCTTC. It codes for CASSPSGSSYNEQFF.

The chain employs TRBV7-2 and TRBJ1-2; perhaps TRBD1 as D (5 bases). The length of the CDR3 is 15 residues. The ends were cut back, 5 bases at V and 4 bases at J, with 17 bases in the middle. CDR1 and CDR2 from the germline V gene are SGHTA and FQGNSA. The CDR3 sequence is CASSPLDGGTYGYTF. CDR3 bases: TGTGCCAGCAGCCCCCTGGACGGGGGAACCTATGGCTACACCTTC. Full variable domain (missing parts from reference TRBV7-2 and TRBJ1-2): GAGVSQSPSNKVTEKGKDVELRCDPISGHTALYWYRQSLGQGLEFLIYFQGNSAPDKSGLPSDRFSAERTGGSVSTLTIQRTQQEDSAVYLCASSPLDGGTYGYTFGSGTRLTVV.

This clone has a single count. The genes are TRBV9 and TRBJ2-1; maybe TRBD2 (6 bases). The CDR3 is 14 residues long. The germline CDR1 and CDR2 sequences are SGDLS and YYNGEE. V dropped 0 bases and J dropped 4 bases, with 8 bases sitting between them. CDR3 sequence (DNA): TGTGCCAGCAGCGTAGCTAGCGCTTACAATGAGCAGTTCTTC. Amino acids: CASSVASAYNEQFF.

This rearrangement joins TRBV4-1 to TRBJ1-1; D possibly corresponds to TRBD1 (5 bases). Germline V gene sequence: CDR1 MGHRA, CDR2 YSYEKL. The CDR3 has 17 residues. Trimming removed 2 bases from V and 0 bases from J, with 16 bases in between. CDR3 DNA sequence: TGCGCCAGCAGCCAAAATTGGGGGGAACAGATGAACACTGAAGCTTTCTTT. Amino acids: CASSQNWGEQMNTEAFF.

The rearrangement joins TRBV27 to TRBJ1-2; D might be TRBD1 (6 bases). Deletions cut 6 bases from V and 4 bases from J, with 15 bases between. Germline CDR1 is MNHEY and CDR2 is SMNVEV (reference sequence). The CDR3 length is 14 residues. The CDR3 is CASRSQGMVYGYTF. CDR3 nucleotide sequence: TGTGCCAGCAGATCACAGGGTATGGTCTATGGCTACACCTTC.

The V gene is TRBV7-9, the J gene TRBJ2-3; 7 positions agree with TRBD1. This CDR3 spans 16 amino acids. CDR1 and CDR2 (germline): SEHNR, FQNEAQ (reference sequence). V was pared by 1 base and J by 0 bases, with 4 bases of the junction left unmatched. The CDR3 spells CASSLGPGQSTDTQYF. The CDR3 DNA reads TGTGCCAGCAGCTTAGGCCCGGGACAGAGCACAGATACGCAGTATTTT.

The genes are TRBV7-9 and TRBJ1-1, with 7 nucleotides matching TRBD1. Germline CDR1 reads SEHNR; CDR2 reads FQNEAQ (reference sequence). The J segment lost 5 bases and the V segment lost 5 bases, leaving 11 bases of the junction unmatched. CDR3 length equals 15 residues. This chain's CDR3 is CASSGDQGERTEAFF. CDR3 sequence (DNA): TGTGCCAGCAGCGGAGATCAGGGGGAAAGGACTGAAGCTTTCTTT.

V and J are TRBV18 and TRBJ2-7, with D possibly matching TRBD1 (6 bases). CDR3 length: 15 residues. Germline V gives CDR1 KGHSH, CDR2 LQKENI. The V gene lost 3 bases and the J gene lost 6 bases, with 18 bases spanning the gap. In DNA, the CDR3 is TGTGCCAGCTCACCCGACAGGTCCTCCTGGTCCGAGCAGTACTTC. Protein: CASSPDRSSWSEQYF.

The chain combines TRBV5-4 with TRBJ2-6; no definite D call. The V gene lost 3 bases and the J gene lost 0 bases, with 10 bases spanning the gap. Germline V gene sequence: CDR1 SGHNT, CDR2 YYREEE (reference sequence). There are 16 residues in the CDR3. The CDR3: CASSSTSSSGANVLTF. The CDR3 region has the DNA TGTGCCAGCAGCTCGACAAGTAGCTCTGGGGCCAACGTCCTGACTTTC. The entire variable domain, with the rest obtained from reference TRBV5-4 and TRBJ2-6, is as follows: ETGVTQSPTHLIKTRGQQVTLRCSSQSGHNTVSWYQQALGQGPQFIFQYYREEENGRGNFPPRFSGLQFPNYSSELNVNALELDDSALYLCASSSTSSSGANVLTFGAGSRLTVL.

The chain uses TRBV27 and TRBJ2-1, with 10 bases matching TRBD2. The J segment lost 7 bases and the V segment lost 9 bases, leaving 9 bases of the junction unmatched. CDR1 and CDR2 from the germline V gene are MNHEY and SMNVEV (reference sequence). The length of the CDR3 is 14 residues. CDR3 sequence: CASHLAGVDNEQFF. The CDR3 DNA reads TGTGCCAGTCATCTAGCGGGAGTAGATAATGAGCAGTTCTTC.

With respect to this clone: At one end, the junction sequence differs from germline, possibly due to a read error. The chain combines TRBV7-7 with TRBJ2-5, with D unclear. Germline CDR1 SSHAT, CDR2 FNYEAQ (reference sequence). The CDR3 sequence is 15 residues long. CDR3 sequence reads: CASSLNSGIGETQYF. As DNA, the CDR3 is TGTGCTAGCAGCTTAAACAGTGGCATAGGGGAGACCCAGTACTTC.

The chain is built from TRBV11-1 and TRBJ2-1; 8 bases agree with TRBD2. The CDR3 is 16 amino acids. CDR1 is SGHAT, CDR2 FQDESV, per germline (reference sequence). V was pared by 1 base and J by 7 bases, with 9 bases of the junction left unmatched. Here the CDR3 DNA reads TGTGCCAGCAGCTTAGAGGAAGCGGGAGTTTATAATGAGCAGTTCTTC. Protein: CASSLEEAGVYNEQFF.

The chain combines TRBV4-1 with TRBJ2-2; the D is unclear. CDR1 MGHRA and CDR2 YSYEKL come from the germline V gene. Deletions cut 5 bases from V and 0 bases from J, with 10 bases between. CDR3 length: 15 residues. The chain's CDR3 is CASSFWASNTGELFF. CDR3 bases: TGCGCCAGCAGCTTTTGGGCCTCGAACACCGGGGAGCTGTTTTTT.

CDR3 residues: CASSAGQPEQYF. In DNA form, the CDR3 reads TGCGCCAGCAGCGCGGGACAGCCCGAGCAGTACTTC. The V and J genes are TRBV5-1 and TRBJ2-7; tentative D call: TRBD1 (7 bases). Germline V gene lookup returns CDR1 SGHRS and CDR2 YFSETQ. Trimming took 4 bases from V and 6 from J, leaving 11 bases between them. The CDR3 is made up of 12 amino acids.

This rearrangement joins TRBV11-2 to TRBJ1-1; the D is unclear. Germline lookup yields CDR1 SGHAT and CDR2 FQNNGV. The CDR3 runs 15 residues. V lost 6 bases, J lost 1 base, and 15 bases lay in between. CDR3 coding DNA: TGTGCCAGCAGGCCCACCGGGGATAGGAACACTGAAGCTTTCTTT. This codes for CASRPTGDRNTEAFF.

The chain has TRBV14 and TRBJ2-7; D is unclear. The CDR3 is 13 residues long. The germline V gene encodes CDR1 SGHDN and CDR2 FVKESK. Trimming stripped 4 bases from V and 3 bases from J, with 10 bases between. The CDR3 DNA follows: TGTGCCAGCAGCCCGGTTGGCCACTACGAGCAGTACTTC. It yields the protein CASSPVGHYEQYF.